The rows below give T cell receptor beta chains drawn from one sample of a study of cytomegalovirus exposure and HLA in healthy donors. TCRdb's table, derived via immunoSEQ multiplex PCR, lists solely in-frame clones and lacks some. Among 200,000 to 250,000 clones listed, approximately 80% were seen once. Sequencing was performed on PBMCs. Receptors were obtained from a woman aged 35 to 49 in good health and CMV-seronegative. Each CDR3 is given with its conserved first and last residue. The D gene is left open where the match is weak. The size entry is marked missing in some rows and otherwise reads once, few, many or a size class.

D gene	V gene	clone size	J gene	CDR3 protein	CDR3 DNA
NA	TRBV30	NA	TRBJ1-2	CAWSQENYGYTF	TGTGCCTGGAGCCAGGAAAACTATGGCTACACCTTC
NA	TRBV29-1	NA	TRBJ1-1	CSVGPRDASNTEAFF	TGCAGCGTTGGCCCGCGGGACGCCTCGAACACTGAAGCTTTCTTT
TRBD1	TRBV29-1	NA	TRBJ1-2	CSVDRTGGYTF	TGCAGCGTCGACAGGACAGGGGGCTACACCTTC
NA	TRBV6-6	NA	TRBJ1-2	CASSYGRTASYGYTF	TGTGCCAGCAGTTACGGGAGAACTGCAAGTTATGGCTACACCTTC
TRBD2	TRBV18	NA	TRBJ2-1	CASSPGTSGGINEQFF	TGTGCCAGCTCACCCGGGACTAGCGGGGGGATCAATGAGCAGTTCTTC
NA	TRBV5-1	NA	TRBJ2-1	CASARLGGPYNEQFF	TGCGCCAGCGCCCGTCTTGGCGGCCCCTACAATGAGCAGTTCTTC
NA	TRBV14	NA	TRBJ1-1	CASSQDFAGEAFF	TGTGCCAGCAGCCAAGATTTCGCAGGTGAAGCTTTCTTT
TRBD1	TRBV5-1	few	TRBJ1-5	CASSLGDRTNQPQHF	TGCGCCAGCAGCTTGGGGGACAGGACCAATCAGCCCCAGCATTTT
NA	TRBV4-3	NA	TRBJ1-6	CASSQGGFDSPLHF	TGCGCCAGCAGCCAAGGAGGATTTGATTCACCCCTCCACTTT
TRBD1	TRBV9	NA	TRBJ2-3	CASSVLTGGKFGDTQYF	TGTGCCAGCAGCGTTTTGACAGGGGGGAAATTTGGAGATACGCAGTATTTT
NA	TRBV2	few	TRBJ1-4	CASNPSQELANEKLFF	TGTGCCAGCAACCCCTCCCAGGAATTGGCTAATGAAAAACTGTTTTTT
NA	TRBV21-1	NA	TRBJ1-3	CATQGDRSGNTIYF	TGTGCCACACAGGGCGACCGCTCTGGAAACACCATATATTTT
NA	TRBV28	NA	TRBJ2-7	CASKFTDRGSYEQYF	TGTGCCAGCAAGTTTACGGATCGGGGGAGCTACGAGCAGTACTTC
TRBD1	TRBV5-1	NA	TRBJ1-1	CASGPQGLTEAFF	TGCGCCAGCGGACCACAGGGGCTCACTGAAGCTTTCTTT
TRBD1	TRBV7-9	NA	TRBJ1-4	CASSGSPGTVRLFF	TGTGCCAGCAGCGGATCTCCCGGGACAGTACGACTGTTTTTT
NA	TRBV27	NA	TRBJ1-6	CASSFLQSPLHF	TGTGCCAGCAGTTTCCTTCAGTCACCCCTCCACTTT
NA	TRBV27	NA	TRBJ2-1	CASSRLDTSSYNEQFF	TGTGCCAGCAGTCGTCTGGACACGAGCTCCTACAATGAGCAGTTCTTC
TRBD2	TRBV2	NA	TRBJ2-7	CASRDPRTSGEAPYEQYF	TGTGCCAGCAGAGACCCCCGGACTAGCGGGGAGGCACCCTACGAGCAGTACTTC
NA	TRBV9	NA	TRBJ2-2	CASSLQTRVELGELFF	TGTGCCAGCAGCTTACAAACCAGGGTAGAATTAGGGGAGCTGTTTTTT
NA	TRBV5-5	NA	TRBJ1-5	CASSLEGLPYSNQPQHF	TGTGCCAGCAGCTTGGAGGGGCTACCTTATAGCAATCAGCCCCAGCATTTT
TRBD1	TRBV18	NA	TRBJ2-3	CASSPLGQPSTDTQYF	TGTGCCAGCTCACCCTTGGGACAGCCCTCCACAGATACGCAGTATTTT
NA	TRBV6-5	NA	TRBJ2-7	CASIPSGRLYEQYF	TGTGCCAGCATCCCGAGCGGTCGCCTCTACGAGCAGTACTTC
NA	TRBV19	NA	TRBJ1-5	CASSIGTGFPSNQPQHF	TGTGCCAGTAGTATAGGAACAGGGTTCCCTAGCAATCAGCCCCAGCATTTT
TRBD1	TRBV15	NA	TRBJ2-3	CATSRDRDQDTQYF	TGTGCCACCAGCCGGGACAGGGACCAAGATACGCAGTATTTT
TRBD1	TRBV6-1	few	TRBJ1-1	CAGSDRGTEAFF	TGTGCCGGATCGGACAGGGGAACTGAAGCTTTCTTT
TRBD1	TRBV9	NA	TRBJ1-1	CASSGVGQGVFF	TGTGCCAGCAGCGGGGTAGGACAGGGCGTTTTCTTT
TRBD1	TRBV30	NA	TRBJ2-7	CAWQNRGNEQYF	TGTGCCTGGCAAAACAGGGGTAACGAGCAGTACTTC
TRBD2	TRBV11-2	NA	TRBJ2-7	CASSPGLANTYEQYF	TGTGCCAGCAGCCCGGGACTAGCGAATACCTACGAGCAGTACTTC
NA	TRBV23-1	NA	TRBJ2-5	CASSQSSLLRTQYF	TGCGCCAGCAGTCAATCGAGCCTGTTGAGGACCCAGTACTTC
NA	TRBV5-1	NA	TRBJ2-7	CASRLGGQLYEQYF	TGCGCCAGCAGGTTGGGGGGACAGCTCTACGAGCAGTACTTC
NA	TRBV6-6	few	TRBJ1-5	CASTQDGNQPQHF	TGTGCCAGCACCCAGGATGGCAATCAGCCCCAGCATTTT
TRBD1	TRBV11-2	NA	TRBJ1-1	CASSRQGNTEAFF	TGTGCCAGCAGCAGACAGGGGAACACTGAAGCTTTCTTT
TRBD1	TRBV6-5	NA	TRBJ1-2	CASSYGKGAGEGYTF	TGTGCCAGCAGTTACGGCAAGGGGGCAGGGGAGGGCTACACCTTC
NA	TRBV19	once	TRBJ2-7	CASSIIGGAAGEQYF	TGTGCCAGTAGTATAATCGGGGGTGCGGCGGGCGAGCAGTACTTC
NA	TRBV7-6	NA	TRBJ1-1	CASSSSTRVFGGEAFF	TGTGCCAGCAGCTCCAGCACCAGGGTTTTCGGGGGTGAAGCTTTCTTT
TRBD2	TRBV7-3	NA	TRBJ2-3	CASSAGGGSTDTQYF	TGTGCCAGCAGCGCCGGGGGGGGTAGCACAGATACGCAGTATTTT
NA	TRBV6-1	NA	TRBJ1-1	CASSEFIWNTEAFF	TGTGCCAGCAGTGAATTTATTTGGAACACTGAAGCTTTCTTT
NA	TRBV4-1	few	TRBJ2-2	CASSQGRGDRTGELFF	TGCGCCAGCAGCCAAGGCAGGGGCGATCGGACCGGGGAGCTGTTTTTT
NA	TRBV11-3	NA	TRBJ2-2	CASRPQVGQMRRFLTGELFF	TGTGCCAGCAGACCCCAAGTCGGACAGATGCGTAGGTTCCTCACCGGGGAGCTGTTTTTT
TRBD1	TRBV19	NA	TRBJ1-2	CASSRGQGAGYTF	TGTGCCAGTAGTCGAGGACAGGGGGCTGGCTACACCTTC
NA	TRBV6-1	NA	TRBJ1-2	CASSEATARHF	TGTGCCAGCAGTGAAGCGACGGCGCGGCACTTC